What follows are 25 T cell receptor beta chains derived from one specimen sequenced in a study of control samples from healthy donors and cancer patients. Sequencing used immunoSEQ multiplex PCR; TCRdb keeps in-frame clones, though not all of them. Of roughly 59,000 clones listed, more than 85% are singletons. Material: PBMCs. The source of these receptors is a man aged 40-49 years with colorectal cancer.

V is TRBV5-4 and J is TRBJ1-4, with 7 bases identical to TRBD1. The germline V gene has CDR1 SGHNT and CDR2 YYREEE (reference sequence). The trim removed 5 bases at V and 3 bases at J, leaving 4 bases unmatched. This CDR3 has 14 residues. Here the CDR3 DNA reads TGTGCCAGCAGTTCCGGGACAGCTAATGAAAAACTGTTTTTT. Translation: CASSSGTANEKLFF.

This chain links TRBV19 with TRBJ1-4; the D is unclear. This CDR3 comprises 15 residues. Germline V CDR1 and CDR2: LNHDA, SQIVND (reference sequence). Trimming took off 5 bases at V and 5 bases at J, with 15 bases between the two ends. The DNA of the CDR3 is TGTGCCAGTAGTCCCCGGACCGCGGGGAATGAAAAACTGTTTTTT. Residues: CASSPRTAGNEKLFF.

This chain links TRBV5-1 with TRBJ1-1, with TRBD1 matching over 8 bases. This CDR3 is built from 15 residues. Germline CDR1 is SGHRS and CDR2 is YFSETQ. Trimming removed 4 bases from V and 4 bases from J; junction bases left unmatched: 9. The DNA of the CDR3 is TGCGCCAGCAGCCTAGACAGGGGAGAGGGCACTGAAGCTTTCTTT. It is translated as CASSLDRGEGTEAFF.

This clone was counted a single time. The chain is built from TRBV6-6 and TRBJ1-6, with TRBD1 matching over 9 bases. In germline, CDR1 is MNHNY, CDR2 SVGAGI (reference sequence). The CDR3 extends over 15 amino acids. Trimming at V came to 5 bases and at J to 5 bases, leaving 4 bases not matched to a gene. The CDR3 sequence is CASSIRTGDNSPLHF. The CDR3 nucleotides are TGTGCCAGCAGTATTCGGACAGGGGATAATTCACCCCTCCACTTT.

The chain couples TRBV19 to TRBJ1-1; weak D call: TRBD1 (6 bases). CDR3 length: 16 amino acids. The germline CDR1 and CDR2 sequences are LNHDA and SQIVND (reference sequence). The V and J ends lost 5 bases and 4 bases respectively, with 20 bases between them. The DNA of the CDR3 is TGTGCCAGTAGTCCCGTGGAGGGGGGCGCGGGCACTGAAGCTTTCTTT. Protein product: CASSPVEGGAGTEAFF.

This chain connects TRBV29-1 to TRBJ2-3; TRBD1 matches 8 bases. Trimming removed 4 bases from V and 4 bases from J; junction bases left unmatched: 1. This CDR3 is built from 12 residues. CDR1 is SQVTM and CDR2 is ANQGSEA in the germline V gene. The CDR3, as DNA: TGCAGCGTTGTGACAGGGGCAGATACGCAGTATTTT. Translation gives CSVVTGADTQYF.

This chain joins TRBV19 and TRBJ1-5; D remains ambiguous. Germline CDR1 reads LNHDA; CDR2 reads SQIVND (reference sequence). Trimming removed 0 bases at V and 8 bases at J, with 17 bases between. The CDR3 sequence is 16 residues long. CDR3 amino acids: CASSIEGTLPPKPQHF. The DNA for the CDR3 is TGTGCCAGTAGTATAGAGGGCACCCTACCCCCTAAGCCCCAGCATTTT.

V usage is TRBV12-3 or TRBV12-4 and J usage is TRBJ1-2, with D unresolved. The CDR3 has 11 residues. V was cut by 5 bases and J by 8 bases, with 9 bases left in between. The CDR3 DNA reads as TGTGCCAGCAGTCTAACTATGGGCTACACCTTC. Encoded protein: CASSLTMGYTF.

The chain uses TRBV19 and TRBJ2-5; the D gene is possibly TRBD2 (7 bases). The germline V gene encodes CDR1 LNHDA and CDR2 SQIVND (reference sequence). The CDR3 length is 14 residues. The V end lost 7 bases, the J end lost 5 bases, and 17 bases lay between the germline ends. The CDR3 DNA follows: TGTGCCAGTAAGGTCGGGGGGCCAGGGGAGACCCAGTACTTC. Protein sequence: CASKVGGPGETQYF.

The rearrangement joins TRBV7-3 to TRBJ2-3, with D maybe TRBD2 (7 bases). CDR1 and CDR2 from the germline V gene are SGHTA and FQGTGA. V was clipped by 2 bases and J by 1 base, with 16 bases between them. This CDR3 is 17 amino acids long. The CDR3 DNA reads TGTGCCAGCAGCTTAGGTGGGGGGGCCTGGGGCACAGATACGCAGTATTTT. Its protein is CASSLGGGAWGTDTQYF. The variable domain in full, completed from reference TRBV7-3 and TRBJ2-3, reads GAGVSQTPSNKVTEKGKYVELRCDPISGHTALYWYRQSLGQGPEFLIYFQGTGAADDSGLPNDRFFAVRPEGSVSTLKIQRTERGDSAVYLCASSLGGGAWGTDTQYFGPGTRLTVL.

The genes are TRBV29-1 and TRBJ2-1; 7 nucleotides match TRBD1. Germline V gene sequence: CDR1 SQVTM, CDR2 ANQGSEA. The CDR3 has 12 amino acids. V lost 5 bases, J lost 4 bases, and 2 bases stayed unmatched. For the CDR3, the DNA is TGCAGCGTTCTACAGGGGTACAATGAGCAGTTCTTC. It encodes CSVLQGYNEQFF.

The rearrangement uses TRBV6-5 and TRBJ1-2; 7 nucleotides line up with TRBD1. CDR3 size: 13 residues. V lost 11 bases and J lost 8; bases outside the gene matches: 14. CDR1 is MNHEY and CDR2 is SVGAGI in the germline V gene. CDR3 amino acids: CASMGGQTYGYTF. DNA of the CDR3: TGTGCCTCAATGGGGGGACAGACCTACGGCTACACCTTC.

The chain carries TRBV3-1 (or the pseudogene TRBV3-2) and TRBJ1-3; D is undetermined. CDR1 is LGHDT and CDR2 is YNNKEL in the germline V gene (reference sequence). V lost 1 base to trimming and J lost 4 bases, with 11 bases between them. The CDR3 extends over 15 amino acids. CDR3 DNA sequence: TGTGCCAGCAGCCAAGGGGGATCCCGGGGAAACACCATATATTTT. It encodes CASSQGGSRGNTIYF.

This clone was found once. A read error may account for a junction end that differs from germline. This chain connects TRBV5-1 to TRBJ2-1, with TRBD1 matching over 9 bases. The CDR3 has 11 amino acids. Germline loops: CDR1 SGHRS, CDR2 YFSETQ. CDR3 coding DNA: TGCGCCAGCAGCTCGGACAGGGGCCTGATCTTC. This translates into CASSSDRGLIF.

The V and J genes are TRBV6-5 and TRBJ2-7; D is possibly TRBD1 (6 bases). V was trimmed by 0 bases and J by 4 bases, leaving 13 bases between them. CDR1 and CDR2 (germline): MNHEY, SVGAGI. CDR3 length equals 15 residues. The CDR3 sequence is CASSYSDRWSYEQYF. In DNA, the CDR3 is TGTGCCAGCAGTTACTCGGACAGATGGTCGTACGAGCAGTACTTC.

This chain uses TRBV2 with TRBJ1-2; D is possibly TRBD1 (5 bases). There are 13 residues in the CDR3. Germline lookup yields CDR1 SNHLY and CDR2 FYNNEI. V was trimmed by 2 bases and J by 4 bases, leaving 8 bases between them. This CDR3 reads CASSERGIYGYTF. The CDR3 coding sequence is TGTGCCAGCAGTGAAAGGGGTATCTATGGCTACACCTTC.

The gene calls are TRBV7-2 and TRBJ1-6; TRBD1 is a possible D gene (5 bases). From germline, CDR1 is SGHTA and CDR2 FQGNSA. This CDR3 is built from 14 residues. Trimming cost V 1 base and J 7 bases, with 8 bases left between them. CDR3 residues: CASSLGGGNSPLHF. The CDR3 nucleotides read TGTGCCAGCAGCTTAGGGGGGGGGAATTCACCCCTCCACTTT.

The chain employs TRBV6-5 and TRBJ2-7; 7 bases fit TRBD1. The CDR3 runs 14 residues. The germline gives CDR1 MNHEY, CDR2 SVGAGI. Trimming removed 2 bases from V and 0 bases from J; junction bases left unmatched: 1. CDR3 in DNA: TGTGCCAGCAGTTACCGGGACAGCTCCTACGAGCAGTACTTC. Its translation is CASSYRDSSYEQYF.

The CDR3, as DNA: TGTGCCAGCAGTGCGACAAACAGGGGATATAGCAATCAGCCCCAGCATTTT. Residues: CASSATNRGYSNQPQHF. The rearrangement joins TRBV6-1 to TRBJ1-5; TRBD1 agrees at 7 bases. V was clipped by 4 bases and J by 0 bases; unmatched bases: 9. This CDR3 is built from 17 residues. The germline gives CDR1 MNHNS, CDR2 SASEGT.

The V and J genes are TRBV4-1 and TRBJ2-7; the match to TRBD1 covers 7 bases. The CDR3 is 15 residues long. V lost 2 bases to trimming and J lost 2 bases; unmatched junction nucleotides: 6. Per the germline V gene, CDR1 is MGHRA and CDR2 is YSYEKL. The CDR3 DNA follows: TGCGCCAGCAGCCAACCGGGACAGCGCACCTACGAGCAGTACTTC. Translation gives CASSQPGQRTYEQYF.

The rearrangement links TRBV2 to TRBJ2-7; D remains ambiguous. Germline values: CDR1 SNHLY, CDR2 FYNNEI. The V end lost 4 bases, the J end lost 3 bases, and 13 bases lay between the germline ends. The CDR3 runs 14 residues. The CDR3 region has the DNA TGTGCCAGCAGTGGTGTCTGGGCCGTCTACGAGCAGTACTTC. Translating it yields CASSGVWAVYEQYF.

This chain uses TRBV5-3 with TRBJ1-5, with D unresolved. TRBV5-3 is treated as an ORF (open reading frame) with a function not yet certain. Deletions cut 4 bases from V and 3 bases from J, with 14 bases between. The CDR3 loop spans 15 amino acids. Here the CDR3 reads CARSIRAVNNQPQHF. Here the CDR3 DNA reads TGTGCCAGAAGCATAAGGGCCGTTAACAATCAGCCCCAGCATTTT.

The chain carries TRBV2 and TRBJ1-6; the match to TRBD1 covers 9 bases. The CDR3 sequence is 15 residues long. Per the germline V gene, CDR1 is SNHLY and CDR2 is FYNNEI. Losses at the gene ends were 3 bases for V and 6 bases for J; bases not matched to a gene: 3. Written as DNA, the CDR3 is TGTGCCAGCAGTGACCTGGACAGGGGTAATTCACCCCTCCACTTT. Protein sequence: CASSDLDRGNSPLHF.

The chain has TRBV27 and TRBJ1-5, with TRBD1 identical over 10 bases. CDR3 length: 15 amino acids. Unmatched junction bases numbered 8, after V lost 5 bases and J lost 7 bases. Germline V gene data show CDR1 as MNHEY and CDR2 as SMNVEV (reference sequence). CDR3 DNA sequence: TGTGCCAGCAGTCCTGACAGGGGGCTCGGGCAGCCCCAGCATTTT. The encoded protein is CASSPDRGLGQPQHF.

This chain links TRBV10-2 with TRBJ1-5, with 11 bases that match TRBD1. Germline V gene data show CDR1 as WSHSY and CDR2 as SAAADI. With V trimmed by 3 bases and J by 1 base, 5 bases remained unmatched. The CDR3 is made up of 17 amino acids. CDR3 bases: TGCGCCAGCAGTGATGGGGACAGGGGGGCAAGCAATCAGCCCCAGCATTTT. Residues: CASSDGDRGASNQPQHF.